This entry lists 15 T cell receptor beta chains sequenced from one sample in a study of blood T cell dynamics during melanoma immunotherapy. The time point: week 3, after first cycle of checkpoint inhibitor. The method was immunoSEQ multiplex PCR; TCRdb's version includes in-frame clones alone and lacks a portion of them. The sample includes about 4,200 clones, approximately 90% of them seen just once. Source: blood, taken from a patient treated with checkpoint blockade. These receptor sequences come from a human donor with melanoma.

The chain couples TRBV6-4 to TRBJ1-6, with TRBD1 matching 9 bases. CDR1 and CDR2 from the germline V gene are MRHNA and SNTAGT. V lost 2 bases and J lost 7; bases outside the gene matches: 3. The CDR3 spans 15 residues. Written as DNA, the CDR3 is TGTGCCAGCAGTGACACCGGGACAGGGAATTCACCCCTCCACTTT. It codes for CASSDTGTGNSPLHF.

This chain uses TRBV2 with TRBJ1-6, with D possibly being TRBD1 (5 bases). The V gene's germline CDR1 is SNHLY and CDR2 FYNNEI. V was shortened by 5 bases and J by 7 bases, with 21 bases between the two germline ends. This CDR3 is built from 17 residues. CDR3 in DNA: TGTGCCAGCAGTCCCCTGGTACCAGGGTGGGGAAATTCACCCCTCCACTTT. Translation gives CASSPLVPGWGNSPLHF. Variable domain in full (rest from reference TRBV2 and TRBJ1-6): EPEVTQTPSHQVTQMGQEVILRCVPISNHLYFYWYRQILGQKVEFLVSFYNNEISEKSEIFDDQFSVERPDGSNFTLKIRSTKLEDSAMYFCASSPLVPGWGNSPLHFGNGTRLTVT.

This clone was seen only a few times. CDR3 DNA: TGCGCCAGCAGTGGGCCTGATCGGGGTGTGCAGTACTTC. Protein sequence: CASSGPDRGVQYF. This chain links TRBV4-1 with TRBJ2-7, with a tentative D call TRBD2 (5 bases). Germline CDR1 and CDR2: MGHRA and YSYEKL. This CDR3 region has 13 residues. Trimming took off 6 bases at V and 9 bases at J, with 18 bases between the two ends.

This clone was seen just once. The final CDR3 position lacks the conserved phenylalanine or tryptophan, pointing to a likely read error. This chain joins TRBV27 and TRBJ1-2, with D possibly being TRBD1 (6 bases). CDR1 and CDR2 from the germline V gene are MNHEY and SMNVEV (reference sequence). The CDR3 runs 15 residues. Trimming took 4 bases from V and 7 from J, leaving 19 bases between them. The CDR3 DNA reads TGTGCCAGCAGTTATGGGGGCAGGTCGGGAGGTGGCTACACCTCC. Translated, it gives CASSYGGRSGGGYTS.

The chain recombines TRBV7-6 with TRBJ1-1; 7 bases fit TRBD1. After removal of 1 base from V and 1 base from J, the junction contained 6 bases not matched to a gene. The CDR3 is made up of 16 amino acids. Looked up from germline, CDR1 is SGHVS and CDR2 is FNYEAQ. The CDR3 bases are TGTGCCAGCAGCTTAGAACAGGGGCAAAAGAACACTGAAGCTTTCTTT. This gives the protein CASSLEQGQKNTEAFF.

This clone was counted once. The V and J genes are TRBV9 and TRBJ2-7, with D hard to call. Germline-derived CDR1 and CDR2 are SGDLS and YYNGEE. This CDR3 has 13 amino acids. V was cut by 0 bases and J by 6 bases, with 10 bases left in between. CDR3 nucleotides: TGTGCCAGCAGCGTAGATCTCCTCTCCGAGCAGTACTTC. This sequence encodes CASSVDLLSEQYF.

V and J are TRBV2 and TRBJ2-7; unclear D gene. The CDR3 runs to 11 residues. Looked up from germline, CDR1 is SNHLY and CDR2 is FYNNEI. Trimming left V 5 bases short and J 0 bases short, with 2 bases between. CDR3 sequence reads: CASSYSYEQYF. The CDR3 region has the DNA TGTGCCAGCAGTTACTCCTACGAGCAGTACTTC.

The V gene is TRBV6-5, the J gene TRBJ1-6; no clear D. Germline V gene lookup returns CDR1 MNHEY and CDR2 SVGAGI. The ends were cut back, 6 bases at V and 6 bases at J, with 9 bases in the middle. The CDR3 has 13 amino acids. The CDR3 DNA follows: TGTGCCAGCAGAGACGGCAGTAATTCACCCCTCCACTTT. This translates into CASRDGSNSPLHF.

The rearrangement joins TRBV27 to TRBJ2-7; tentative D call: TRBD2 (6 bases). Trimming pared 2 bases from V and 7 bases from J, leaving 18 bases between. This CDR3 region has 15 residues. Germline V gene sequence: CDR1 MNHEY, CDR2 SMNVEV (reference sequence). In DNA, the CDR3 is TGTGCCAGCAGTTTACTCGGCGGGATTGATGCAGAGCAGTACTTC. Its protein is CASSLLGGIDAEQYF.

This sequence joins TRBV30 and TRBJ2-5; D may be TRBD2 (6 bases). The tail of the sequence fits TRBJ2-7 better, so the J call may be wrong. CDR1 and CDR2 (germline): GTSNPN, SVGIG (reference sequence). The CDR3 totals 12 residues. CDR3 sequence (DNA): TGTGCCTGGCGCCTCTCTAGCGTCGAGCAGTACTTC. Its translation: CAWRLSSVEQYF.

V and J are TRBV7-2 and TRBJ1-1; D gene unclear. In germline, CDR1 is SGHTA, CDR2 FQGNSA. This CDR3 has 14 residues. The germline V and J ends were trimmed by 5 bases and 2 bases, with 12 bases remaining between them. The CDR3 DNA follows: TGTGCCAGCAGCCAAAATCCGGGAAACACTGAAGCTTTCTTT. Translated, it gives CASSQNPGNTEAFF.

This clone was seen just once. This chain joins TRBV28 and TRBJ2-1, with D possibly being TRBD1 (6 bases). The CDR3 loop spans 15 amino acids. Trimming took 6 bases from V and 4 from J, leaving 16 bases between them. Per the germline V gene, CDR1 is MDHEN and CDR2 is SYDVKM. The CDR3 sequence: CASSHTGKGYNEQFF. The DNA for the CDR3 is TGTGCCAGCAGCCACACAGGGAAGGGATACAATGAGCAGTTCTTC. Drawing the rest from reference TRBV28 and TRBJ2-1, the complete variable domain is DVKVTQSSRYLVKRTGEKVFLECVQDMDHENMFWYRQDPGLGLRLIYFSYDVKMKEKGDIPEGYSVSREKKERFSLILESASTNQTSMYLCASSHTGKGYNEQFFGPGTRLTVL.

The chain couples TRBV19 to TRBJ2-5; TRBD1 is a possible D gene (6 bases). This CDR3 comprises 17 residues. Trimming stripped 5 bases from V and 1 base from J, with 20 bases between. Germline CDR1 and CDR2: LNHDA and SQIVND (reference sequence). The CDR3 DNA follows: TGTGCCAGTAGTCCCAGACCACAGGGCCCTTTCCAAGAGACCCAGTACTTC. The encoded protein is CASSPRPQGPFQETQYF.

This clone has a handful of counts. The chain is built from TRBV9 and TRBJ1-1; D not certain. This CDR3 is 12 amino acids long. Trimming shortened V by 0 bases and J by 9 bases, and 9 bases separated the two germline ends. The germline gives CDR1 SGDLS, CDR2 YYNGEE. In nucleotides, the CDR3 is TGTGCCAGCAGCGTAGTAGGAGGGCAAGCTTTCTTT. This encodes CASSVVGGQAFF.

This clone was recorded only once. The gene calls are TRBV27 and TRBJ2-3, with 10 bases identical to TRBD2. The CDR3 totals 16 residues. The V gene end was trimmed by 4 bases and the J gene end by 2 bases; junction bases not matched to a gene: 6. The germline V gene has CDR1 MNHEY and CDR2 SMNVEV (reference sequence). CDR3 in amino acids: CASSYGLAVYTDTQYF. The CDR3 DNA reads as TGTGCCAGCAGTTATGGACTAGCGGTATACACAGATACGCAGTATTTT.